One and the same sample provided the 2 T cell receptor beta chains below, sequenced in a study of beta chain features in type 1 diabetes. The authors reverse transcribed all of the isolated RNA, so sequencing captured expressed TCRB transcripts. Repertoires were generated with immunoSEQ multiplex PCR, while TCRdb's copy carries only in-frame clones and drops some. The data contain 80,000 to 90,000 clones, 30% to 35% of them singletons. Sequencing used stem cell memory CD4+ T cells from blood. The receptor set was obtained from a woman younger than 35 in good health.

In this sample, this clone turned up many times. The V and J genes are TRBV29-1 and TRBJ2-7; D possibly corresponds to TRBD1 (6 bases). CDR1 SQVTM and CDR2 ANQGSEA come from the germline V gene. V gave up 7 bases and J gave up 6 bases, with 22 bases separating them. The CDR3 runs to 14 residues. The chain's CDR3 is CSAMTPGHLTEQYF. The CDR3 DNA reads TGCAGCGCTATGACACCGGGACACTTAACCGAGCAGTACTTC.

This clone has just a few counts. This CDR3 is CATSRDRERYNEQFF. For the CDR3, the DNA is TGTGCCACCAGCAGAGATAGGGAGCGCTACAATGAGCAGTTCTTC. V is TRBV15 and J is TRBJ2-1; D might be TRBD2 (5 bases). V lost 0 bases and J 3 bases, leaving 9 bases between the germline ends. Germline-derived CDR1 and CDR2 are LNHNV and YYDKDF (reference sequence). The CDR3 is 15 amino acids.